The 27 T cell receptor beta chains below all came from one sample that was sequenced in a study of regulatory T cells in long-lasting Graves disease. The TCR beta library used iRepertoire HTBI primers with Arm-PCR amplification of CDR3. TCRdb itself ran the multiplex PCR reads through MiXCR, one entry per CDR3 protein. The sample shows 350,000 to 500,000 distinct CDR3 sequences, roughly 15% of them seen only once. Time point described: newly diagnosed GD, antithyroid drugs for less than 3 months. Extracted RNA from PBMCs served as the source of the TCR library. The sample was also reused in another study, on T cells in Graves' hyperthyroidism and ophthalmopathy.

Sequenced here: peripheral blood mononuclear cells (PBMCs), sampled at new diagnosis, from a patient treated with antithyroid drugs. These receptors were collected from a woman in her 50s with Graves disease.

In the case of this clonotype: At one end the junction does not follow the germline gene, possibly because of a read error. The chain joins TRBV6-1 to TRBJ2-7, with a tentative D call TRBD1 (5 bases). The CDR3 contains 15 residues. Germline V gene lookup returns CDR1 MNHNS and CDR2 SASEGT. The CDR3 sequence: CASREGADSSYEQYF. The CDR3 DNA follows: TGTGCCAGCAGAGAAGGGGCCGACAGCTCCTACGAGCAGTACTTC.

This clonotype was counted between two and nine times. The V gene is TRBV28, the J gene TRBJ1-5; D remains ambiguous. The CDR3 has 12 residues. The germline CDR1 and CDR2 sequences are MDHEN and SYDVKM. The V end lost 4 bases, the J end lost 6 bases, and 7 bases lay between the germline ends. The CDR3 DNA reads as TGTGCCAGCAGTTCCCCCCGTCAGCCCCAGCATTTT. Its translation is CASSSPRQPQHF. The whole variable domain, remainder taken from reference TRBV28 and TRBJ1-5, is DVKVTQSSRYLVKRTGEKVFLECVQDMDHENMFWYRQDPGLGLRLIYFSYDVKMKEKGDIPEGYSVSREKKERFSLILESASTNQTSMYLCASSSPRQPQHFGDGTRLSIL.

This clonotype was detected ten times or more. The chain is built from TRBV5-1 and TRBJ1-1; 7 nucleotides align to TRBD1. Germline lookup yields CDR1 SGHRS and CDR2 YFSETQ. This CDR3 comprises 15 residues. With V trimmed by 1 base and J by 3 bases, 6 bases remained unmatched. CDR3 in amino acids: CASSLSTGSDTEAFF. The CDR3 DNA follows: TGCGCCAGCAGCTTGTCGACAGGGTCGGACACTGAAGCTTTCTTT. The full variable domain, in which reference TRBV5-1 and TRBJ1-1 provide the parts outside the CDR3, is KAGVTQTPRYLIKTRGQQVTLSCSPISGHRSVSWYQQTPGQGLQFLFEYFSETQRNKGNFPGRFSGRQFSNSRSEMNVSTLELGDSALYLCASSLSTGSDTEAFFGQGTRLTVV.

J is TRBJ1-2 and V is TRBV30, with D perhaps matching TRBD1 (5 bases). CDR3 length equals 13 residues. The germline V and J ends were trimmed by 4 bases and 6 bases, with 15 bases remaining between them. Germline loops: CDR1 GTSNPN, CDR2 SVGIG (reference sequence). CDR3 region: CAWIPGASNGYTF. The CDR3 DNA reads TGTGCCTGGATCCCTGGGGCATCGAATGGCTACACCTTC. Full variable domain (rest looked up from reference TRBV30 and TRBJ1-2): SQTIHQWPATLVQPVGSPLSLECTVEGTSNPNLYWYRQAAGRGLQLLFYSVGIGQISSEVPQNLSASRPQDRQFILSSKKLLLSDSGFYLCAWIPGASNGYTFGSGTRLTVV.

This clonotype was recorded at least ten times. The chain couples TRBV28 to TRBJ2-4, with 12 bases that match TRBD2. Germline lookup yields CDR1 MDHEN and CDR2 SYDVKM. Trimming at V came to 5 bases and at J to 13 bases, leaving 9 bases not matched to a gene. CDR3 size: 14 residues. In DNA form, the CDR3 reads TGTGCCAGCAGTCTCCCGGGACTAGCGGGCTTCCAGTACTTC. Translation gives CASSLPGLAGFQYF.

The chain has TRBV28 and TRBJ1-2; TRBD1 matches at 8 bases. The trim removed 9 bases at V and 0 bases at J, leaving 12 bases unmatched. The CDR3 consists of 16 residues. The germline gives CDR1 MDHEN, CDR2 SYDVKM. The CDR3 is CASASWGTGSNYGYTF. The DNA for the CDR3 is TGTGCCAGTGCATCTTGGGGGACAGGTTCTAACTATGGCTACACCTTC.

This clonotype was seen repeatedly, ten times or more. The chain couples TRBV10-3 to TRBJ2-7; the D call may be TRBD1 or TRBD2 (5 bases each). This CDR3 is built from 16 residues. Trimming pared 0 bases from V and 0 bases from J, leaving 12 bases between. Germline V gives CDR1 ENHRY, CDR2 SYGVKD. CDR3 region: CAISESGPGSSYEQYF. CDR3 coding DNA: TGTGCCATCAGTGAGTCAGGTCCAGGGAGCTCCTACGAGCAGTACTTC.

This clonotype showed up just a few times. The V call is TRBV20-1, the J call TRBJ1-6, with a weak D call TRBD1 (5 bases). The CDR3 runs to 13 residues. The V end was cut by 1 base, the J end by 9 bases, with 10 bases between. Per the germline V gene, CDR1 is DFQATT and CDR2 is SNEGSKA (reference sequence). In DNA form, the CDR3 reads TGCAGTGCTAGAGGGCAGGGACTTTCACCCCTCCACTTT. This sequence encodes CSARGQGLSPLHF.

This clonotype has a handful of counts. This could be a read error, since a much larger clone is one nucleotide away. This CDR3 fails to terminate in the conserved phenylalanine or tryptophan, so it likely reflects a read error. The chain joins TRBV28 to TRBJ1-1, with a possible D match to TRBD1 (6 bases). In germline, CDR1 is MDHEN, CDR2 SYDVKM. The CDR3 loop spans 17 amino acids. The V end was cut by 3 bases, the J end by 4 bases, with 21 bases between. The CDR3 here is CASSFRGVLRGGTEAFL. CDR3 in DNA: TGTGCCAGCAGTTTCAGGGGAGTCCTACGAGGGGGCACTGAAGCTTTCCTT.

This clonotype was seen more than once but under ten times. This rearrangement joins TRBV5-5 to TRBJ1-2; the D gene is possibly TRBD1 (6 bases). The V end was cut by 4 bases, the J end by 1 base, with 11 bases between. CDR1 is SGHKS, CDR2 YYEKEE, per germline (reference sequence). This CDR3 has 14 amino acids. The CDR3 here is CASSKDRNNYGYTF. CDR3 DNA sequence: TGTGCCAGCAGCAAGGACAGAAATAACTATGGCTACACCTTC.

The sample holds many counts of this clonotype. The rearrangement uses TRBV4-1 and TRBJ2-7; D uncertain. Germline V gene lookup returns CDR1 MGHRA and CDR2 YSYEKL. The CDR3 extends over 15 amino acids. V was pared by 4 bases and J by 2 bases, with 15 bases between. CDR3 sequence: CASSPSSHGPYEQYF. The CDR3, as DNA: TGCGCCAGCAGCCCCTCATCCCACGGACCCTACGAGCAGTACTTC.

This clonotype was observed many times. CDR3 sequence reads: CASSQDLAGLQQYF. CDR3 in DNA: TGTGCCAGCAGCCAAGATCTTGCAGGACTTCAGCAGTACTTC. The V and J genes are TRBV3-1 and TRBJ2-7; weak D call: TRBD2 (5 bases). Germline CDR1 reads LGHDT; CDR2 reads YNNKEL (reference sequence). Trimming left V 0 bases short and J 8 bases short, with 14 bases between. CDR3 length: 14 amino acids.

This clonotype was seen ten or more times. CDR3 residues: CSAPDRVGTEAFF. CDR3 nucleotides: TGCAGTGCTCCCGACAGGGTAGGCACTGAAGCTTTCTTT. The V gene is TRBV20-1, the J gene TRBJ1-1, with TRBD1 matching 7 bases. Germline values: CDR1 DFQATT, CDR2 SNEGSKA (reference sequence). V lost 5 bases and J lost 4; bases outside the gene matches: 7. This CDR3 has 13 residues.

This clonotype has just a few counts. A single base separates this from a much larger clone, so it may be a read error. CDR3 loop: CTSSRTRDEQFF. CDR3 DNA sequence: TGCACCAGCAGCAGGACTAGAGATGAGCAGTTCTTC. The chain joins TRBV5-1 to TRBJ2-1; 7 nucleotides align to TRBD2. This CDR3 is 12 amino acids long. Germline CDR1 reads SGHRS; CDR2 reads YFSETQ. The full variable domain, in which reference TRBV5-1 and TRBJ2-1 provide the parts outside the CDR3, is KAGVTQTPRYLIKTRGQQVTLSCSPISGHRSVSWYQQTPGQGLQFLFEYFSETQRNKGNFPGRFSGRQFSNSRSEMNVSTLELGDSALYLCTSSRTRDEQFFGPGTRLTVL.

This clonotype was observed a handful of times. V usage is TRBV13 and J usage is TRBJ2-2; 8 nucleotides match TRBD2. With 3 bases clipped from V and 5 bases from J, the junction kept 11 bases outside the gene matches. This CDR3 is 17 amino acids long. CDR1 and CDR2 from the germline V gene are PRHDT and FYEKMQ (reference sequence). CDR3 sequence reads: CASSFRTGGPWTGELFF. CDR3 nucleotide sequence: TGTGCCAGCAGCTTTCGTACGGGAGGGCCTTGGACCGGGGAGCTGTTTTTT.

The sample holds a few counts of this clonotype. The rearrangement joins TRBV5-4 to TRBJ2-1, with TRBD1 matching 9 bases. V was clipped by 2 bases and J by 7 bases; unmatched bases: 7. This CDR3 is built from 15 residues. Germline-derived CDR1 and CDR2 are SGHNT and YYREEE (reference sequence). The DNA for the CDR3 is TGTGCCAGCAGCTTCACGGGACAGGGAAAGAATGAGCAGTTCTTC. This translates into CASSFTGQGKNEQFF.

A word on this clonotype: The junction does not match germline at one end; this may be a read error. The chain employs TRBV29-1 and TRBJ2-7; 7 nucleotides line up with TRBD2. The CDR3 contains 13 residues. Germline-derived CDR1 and CDR2 are SQVTM and ANQGSEA. The CDR3 bases are TGCAGCGCCCACGGGGGGAGCTCCTACGAGCGGTACTTC. Its translation is CSAHGGSSYERYF.

This clonotype has just a few counts. The chain has TRBV18 and TRBJ1-5, with 8 bases lining up with TRBD1. The CDR3 runs 16 residues. V dropped 0 bases and J dropped 3; count of bases not matched to a gene: 4. Looked up from germline, CDR1 is KGHSH and CDR2 is LQKENI. The CDR3 nucleotides read TGTGCCAGCTCACCACCGACAGGGGTCGTCAATCAGCCCCAGCATTTT. It encodes CASSPPTGVVNQPQHF.

This clonotype was seen a few times. This chain uses TRBV5-4 with TRBJ2-6, with 7 bases aligning to TRBD2. V was clipped by 3 bases and J by 1 base; unmatched bases: 7. CDR1 is SGHNT, CDR2 YYREEE, per germline (reference sequence). This CDR3 region has 17 residues. CDR3 loop: CASSSSGGLSGANVLTF. As DNA, the CDR3 is TGTGCCAGCAGCTCGTCGGGAGGTCTTTCTGGGGCCAACGTCCTGACTTTC.

This clonotype was seen a handful of times. J is TRBJ2-3 and V is TRBV29-1, with D possibly being TRBD1 or TRBD2 (5 bases each). There are 16 residues in the CDR3. Looked up from germline, CDR1 is SQVTM and CDR2 is ANQGSEA. Trimming cost V 0 bases and J 2 bases, with 15 bases left between them. CDR3 protein: CSVEEFSKGTTDTQYF. The CDR3 region has the DNA TGCAGCGTTGAAGAATTCTCTAAGGGGACCACAGATACGCAGTATTTT.

The table lists this clonotype with a few counts. The J gene is TRBJ1-5, the V gene TRBV7-9, with D possibly matching TRBD1 (6 bases). The V gene's germline CDR1 is SEHNR and CDR2 FQNEAQ (reference sequence). The CDR3 contains 16 residues. V gave up 5 bases and J gave up 0 bases, with 14 bases separating them. The CDR3 coding sequence is TGTGCCAGCAGCCCCCTGACAGGAGATAGCAATCAGCCCCAGCATTTT. This gives the protein CASSPLTGDSNQPQHF.

The chain uses TRBV7-2 and TRBJ2-1; 11 bases are a match to TRBD2. V dropped 6 bases and J dropped 0; count of bases not matched to a gene: 13. Looked up from germline, CDR1 is SGHTA and CDR2 is FQGNSA. The CDR3 has 19 amino acids. The CDR3 region is CASSYPGLADFSSYNEQFF. As DNA, the CDR3 is TGTGCCAGCAGTTATCCGGGACTAGCGGATTTTAGCTCCTACAATGAGCAGTTCTTC.

This clonotype was seen only a few times. The chain combines TRBV20-1 with TRBJ2-1; 9 positions match TRBD2. Looked up from germline, CDR1 is DFQATT and CDR2 is SNEGSKA (reference sequence). With 1 base clipped from V and 8 bases from J, the junction kept 12 bases outside the gene matches. The CDR3 is made up of 16 amino acids. The CDR3 bases are TGCAGTGCTAGAGGTTGGCGGGAGGGCCAAGCTGATGAGCAGTTCTTC. Translating it yields CSARGWREGQADEQFF.

In its sample, this clonotype was seen many times. V is TRBV5-5 and J is TRBJ2-5, with D maybe TRBD2 (5 bases). The length of the CDR3 is 15 residues. The germline V gene encodes CDR1 SGHKS and CDR2 YYEKEE (reference sequence). The germline V and J ends were trimmed by 0 bases and 0 bases, with 9 bases remaining between them. The CDR3 sequence is CASSLELGNQETQYF. The CDR3 DNA sequence: TGTGCCAGCAGCTTGGAACTAGGGAACCAAGAGACCCAGTACTTC.

This clonotype was observed a handful of times. The chain joins TRBV12-3 or TRBV12-4 to TRBJ2-3, with 7 bases identical to TRBD2. CDR3 size: 14 residues. Losses at the gene ends were 5 bases for V and 5 bases for J; bases not matched to a gene: 7. The CDR3 here is CASSIGLVVDTQYF. CDR3 bases: TGTGCCAGCAGTATTGGACTAGTGGTAGATACGCAGTATTTT.

The sample holds a few counts of this clonotype. Possible read error: a much larger clone is one base away. CDR3 nucleotides: TGTGCCAGCAGTTTGAGACAGCTCCAAGAGACCCAGCACTTC. This encodes CASSLRQLQETQHF. The chain recombines TRBV6-5 with TRBJ2-5; a weak D match, TRBD1 (5 bases). The germline gives CDR1 MNHEY, CDR2 SVGAGI. This CDR3 spans 14 amino acids.

This clonotype occurred many times. The chain links TRBV2 to TRBJ2-1; TRBD2 matches 11 bases. The CDR3 consists of 15 residues. Per the germline V gene, CDR1 is SNHLY and CDR2 is FYNNEI. The ends lost 9 bases at V and 1 base at J; junction bases unmatched: 5. CDR3 bases: TGTGCCAGTACGGGACTAGCGGAATCCTACAATGAGCAGTTCTTC. This translates into CASTGLAESYNEQFF.